The T cell receptor beta chain under discussion was sequenced for a study of tumor-infiltrating lymphocytes in primary liver carcinoma. The researchers produced TCR beta cDNA from 500 ng total RNA with a constant-region primer. Each TCR beta library was derived from three nested multiplex PCR rounds that employed slightly modified ARM-PCR. Two initial PCR rounds of ten to eleven cycles each paired TRBV1-TRBV30 forward primers with a C-beta reverse primer. MiXCR, run by TCRdb on the multiplex PCR reads, gives a single entry per CDR3 protein. This table has about 54,000 distinct CDR3 sequences, 60% to 75% appearing once. Bulk tissue was left unsorted, and RNA and DNA were co-extracted from 20-30 mg of it. Tumors were each sampled at five separate regions. As to this clonotype: Its antigen remains unidentified.

Study-level results: Only around 7.5-24% of top clones occurred in all five tumor regions.

The CDR3 is 17 residues long. The ends were cut back, 4 bases at V and 3 bases at J, with 21 bases in the middle. The germline CDR1 and CDR2 sequences are SGHRS and YFSETQ. This receptor was obtained from a man aged 35-49 years with primary liver carcinoma and hepatitis B virus infection. The chain combines TRBV5-1 with TRBJ2-3; D is unclear. The source material was liver tumor tissue from sampling region 2. Stated subset: tumor region T2, inferior pole. The CDR3 DNA follows: TGCGCCAGCAGCAAAGCACCACCTCCTAGTGGTACAGATACGCAGTATTTT. The encoded protein is CASSKAPPPSGTDTQYF.